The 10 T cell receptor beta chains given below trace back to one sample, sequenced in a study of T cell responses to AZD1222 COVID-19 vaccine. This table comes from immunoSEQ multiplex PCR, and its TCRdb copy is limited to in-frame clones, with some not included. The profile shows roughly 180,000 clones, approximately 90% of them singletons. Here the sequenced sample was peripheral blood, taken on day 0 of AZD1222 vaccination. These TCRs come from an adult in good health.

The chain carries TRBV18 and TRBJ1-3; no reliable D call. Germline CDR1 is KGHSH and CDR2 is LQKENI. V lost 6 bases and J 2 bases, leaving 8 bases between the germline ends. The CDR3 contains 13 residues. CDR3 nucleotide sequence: TGTGCCAGCTCCCTCGGAGCTGGAAACACCATATATTTT. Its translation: CASSLGAGNTIYF.

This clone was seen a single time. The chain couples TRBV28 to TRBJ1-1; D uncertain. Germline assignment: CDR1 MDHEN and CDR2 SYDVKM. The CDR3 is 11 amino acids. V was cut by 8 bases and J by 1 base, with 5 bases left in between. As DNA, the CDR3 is TGTGCCAGCCTCTCGAACACTGAAGCTTTCTTT. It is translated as CASLSNTEAFF.

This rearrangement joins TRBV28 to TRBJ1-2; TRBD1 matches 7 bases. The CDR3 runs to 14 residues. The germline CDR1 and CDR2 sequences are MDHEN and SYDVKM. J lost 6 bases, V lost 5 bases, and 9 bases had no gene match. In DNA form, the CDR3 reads TGTGCCAGCAGTCCCCCGGACAGGAGGAATGGCTACACCTTC. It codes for CASSPPDRRNGYTF.

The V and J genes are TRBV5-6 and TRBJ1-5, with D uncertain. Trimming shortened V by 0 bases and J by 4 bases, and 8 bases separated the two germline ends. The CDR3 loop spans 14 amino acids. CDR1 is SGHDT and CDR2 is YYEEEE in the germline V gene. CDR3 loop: CASSLGQNNQPQHF. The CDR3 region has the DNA TGTGCCAGCAGCTTGGGCCAGAATAATCAGCCCCAGCATTTT.

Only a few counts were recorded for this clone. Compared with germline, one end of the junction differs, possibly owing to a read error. CDR3 nucleotide sequence: TGCAGACCGCTGCCCTACGAGCAGTACTTC. It is translated as CRPLPYEQYF. The rearrangement links TRBV14 to TRBJ2-7; no definite D call. The CDR3 is 10 amino acids. Germline CDR1 is SGHDN and CDR2 is FVKESK.

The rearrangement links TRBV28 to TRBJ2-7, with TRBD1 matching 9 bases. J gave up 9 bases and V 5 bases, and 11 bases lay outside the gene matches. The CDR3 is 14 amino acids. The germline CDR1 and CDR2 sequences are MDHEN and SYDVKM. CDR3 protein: CASSPGTGTLGQYF. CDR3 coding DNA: TGTGCCAGCAGTCCCGGGACAGGGACCCTTGGGCAGTACTTC.

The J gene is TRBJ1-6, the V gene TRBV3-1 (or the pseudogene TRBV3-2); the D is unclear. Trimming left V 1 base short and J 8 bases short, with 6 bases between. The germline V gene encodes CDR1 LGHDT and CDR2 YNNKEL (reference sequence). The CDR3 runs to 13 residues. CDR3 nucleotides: TGTGCCAGCAGCCAAGTTCCAGATTCACCCCTCCACTTT. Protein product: CASSQVPDSPLHF.

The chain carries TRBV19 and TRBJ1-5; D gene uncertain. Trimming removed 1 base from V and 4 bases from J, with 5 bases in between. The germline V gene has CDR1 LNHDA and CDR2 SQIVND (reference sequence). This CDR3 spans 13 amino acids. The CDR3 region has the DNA TGTGCCAGTAGTATAGCCGGTAATCAGCCCCAGCATTTT. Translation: CASSIAGNQPQHF.

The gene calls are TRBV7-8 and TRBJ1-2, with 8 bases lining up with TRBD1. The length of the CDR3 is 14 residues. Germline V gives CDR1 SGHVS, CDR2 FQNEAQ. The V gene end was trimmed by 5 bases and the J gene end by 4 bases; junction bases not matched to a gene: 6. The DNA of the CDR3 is TGTGCCAGCAGCCAGGACAGGGATTCCTATGGCTACACCTTC. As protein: CASSQDRDSYGYTF.

This CDR3 reads CASRGDRRPYF. The CDR3 bases are TGTGCCAGCCGCGGGGACCGCAGACCTTACTTC. This chain connects TRBV21-1 to TRBJ2-5; the table's D call, TRBD2, was not checked against the DNA. TRBV21-1 is given as a pseudogene. The CDR3 is 11 residues long.